This T cell receptor (beta chain) was sequenced in a study of T-cell memory formation after mild COVID-19. Germline V CDR1 and CDR2: DFQATT, SNEGSKA (reference sequence). V was shortened by 3 bases and J by 4 bases, with 22 bases between the two germline ends. The CDR3 spans 17 residues. General study points: Clones that shrank (day 15 to 85) were balanced CD4/CD8, whereas later expanders leaned CD4+. Some responding clones appeared in pre-infection memory, suggesting cross-reactive memory joined.

With constant-segment primers, 5'RACE yielded cDNA libraries of TCR alpha and TCR beta that carried sample barcodes and UMIs. TCRdb reanalysed the 5' RACE reads using MiXCR and keeps one entry per CDR3 protein. This sample yields over 400,000 distinct CDR3 sequences, of which 23% are seen a single time; around 13% belongs to the top ten. A remark on this clonotype: Its target is unknown.

Sequencing was performed on PBMCs or a T cell subset sorted from them (not recorded which). The TCR sequence derives from an adult woman who had mild COVID-19 (a few samples of this study predate the infection). Cell type and time point are not known. The V and J genes are TRBV20-1 and TRBJ2-1; maybe TRBD1 (7 bases). Written as DNA, the CDR3 is TGCAGTGCTAGCCCCATCGGGCAGGCAGGGGGGTACAATGAGCAGTTCTTC. This codes for CSASPIGQAGGYNEQFF.